Listed here is a single T cell receptor beta chain. The source of the sample is a study of blood T cell repertoires in COVID-19. Study at large: Samples of COVID-19 (acute and convalescent) were obtained from the United States, Italy and Spain. Nucleic acid was either cDNA or gDNA, and it came from T cells, B-cell-depleted T cells, or PBMCs.

Germline values: CDR1 KGHSH, CDR2 LQKENI. Trimming pared 5 bases from V and 3 bases from J, leaving 13 bases between. The CDR3 covers 14 residues. Authors' data handling: Amplifying reference gene primers gave estimates of nucleated cell counts. Measured with immunoSEQ multiplex PCR; TCRdb has only the in-frame clones, and not every one. V, J and clone size were drawn from that table, and D and trimming were deduced from the DNA. The sample contains 140,000 to 150,000 clones, 75% to 85% of which appear only once. The receptor was isolated from a human donor with acute or convalescent COVID-19. The donor label of this sample is uncertain. Sequencing was done on a sample of peripheral blood. The rearrangement uses TRBV18 and TRBJ1-1, with a weak D call TRBD1 (6 bases). In DNA form, the CDR3 reads TGTGCCAGCTCAGCGGGGGGGCCCGACACTGAAGCTTTCTTT. Residues: CASSAGGPDTEAFF.